Below, 23 T cell receptor beta chains from the same sample are listed, as sequenced in a study of long-term antiretroviral therapy in people with HIV. A v3.0 immunoSEQ assay was performed at survey level. The data were produced by immunoSEQ multiplex PCR, yet TCRdb's version contains in-frame clones alone and is incomplete. In the table there are 20,000 to 25,000 clones, more than 85% of which are singletons. The sample was unsorted PBMCs, taken 4.4 years after starting antiretroviral therapy. All receptors come from a woman aged 45-65 years with HIV.

V and J are TRBV5-4 and TRBJ2-3; the D gene is possibly TRBD1 (5 bases). V dropped 0 bases and J dropped 2 bases, with 19 bases sitting between them. The CDR3 contains 18 residues. Germline-derived CDR1 and CDR2 are SGHNT and YYREEE (reference sequence). The CDR3: CASSLVRLGLGDTDTQYF. CDR3 in DNA: TGTGCCAGCAGCTTGGTCAGGTTGGGGCTTGGGGACACAGATACGCAGTATTTT.

The chain links TRBV5-5 to TRBJ1-2; 8 nucleotides line up with TRBD1. The V and J ends lost 0 bases and 3 bases, in that order; junction bases with no gene match: 10. There are 17 residues in the CDR3. Germline CDR1 SGHKS, CDR2 YYEKEE (reference sequence). This CDR3 reads CASSLAPDRAGDYGYTF. CDR3 DNA: TGTGCCAGCAGCTTGGCTCCGGACAGGGCCGGTGACTATGGCTACACCTTC.

V is TRBV18 and J is TRBJ2-3; D unclear. Germline CDR1 is KGHSH and CDR2 is LQKENI. The CDR3 loop spans 15 amino acids. Trimming removed 0 bases at V and 2 bases at J, with 9 bases between. In DNA form, the CDR3 reads TGTGCCAGCTCACCACCAGGGTGGTCCACAGATACGCAGTATTTT. This translates into CASSPPGWSTDTQYF. The full variable domain, completed using reference TRBV18 and TRBJ2-3, is NAGVMQNPRHLVRRRGQEARLRCSPMKGHSHVYWYRQLPEEGLKFMVYLQKENIIDESGMPKERFSAEFPKEGPSILRIQQVVRGDSAAYFCASSPPGWSTDTQYFGPGTRLTVL.

This sequence joins TRBV10-2 and TRBJ1-6; D is uncertain. Germline lookup yields CDR1 WSHSY and CDR2 SAAADI. Trimming cost V 7 bases and J 5 bases, with 9 bases left between them. The CDR3 is 13 amino acids. CDR3 protein: CASMGRDNSPLHF. The CDR3 nucleotides read TGCGCCAGCATGGGCAGAGATAATTCACCCCTCCACTTT.

The gene calls are TRBV9 and TRBJ1-2, with D unresolved. In germline, CDR1 is SGDLS, CDR2 YYNGEE. V lost 7 bases and J 4 bases, leaving 14 bases between the germline ends. This CDR3 contains 13 residues. This chain's CDR3 is CASGFDLVYGYTF. CDR3 DNA: TGTGCCAGCGGATTCGATCTAGTCTATGGCTACACCTTC.

The chain uses TRBV13 and TRBJ2-5; TRBD2 agrees at 7 bases. V lost 0 bases and J lost 5; bases outside the gene matches: 0. Germline-derived CDR1 and CDR2 are PRHDT and FYEKMQ (reference sequence). The CDR3 runs to 13 residues. The CDR3 sequence is CASSLGGGETQYF. CDR3 sequence (DNA): TGTGCCAGCAGCTTAGGCGGGGGGGAGACCCAGTACTTC.

The count of this clone is one. The rearrangement joins TRBV7-6 to TRBJ1-1; 10 bases map to TRBD1. This CDR3 region has 16 residues. Per the germline V gene, CDR1 is SGHVS and CDR2 is FNYEAQ. With 4 bases clipped from V and 2 bases from J, the junction kept 7 bases outside the gene matches. The CDR3 reads CASSSGQGVSNTEAFF. For the CDR3, the DNA is TGTGCCAGCAGCTCTGGACAGGGGGTTAGTAACACTGAAGCTTTCTTT.

CDR3 amino acids: CASSLAPDTQYF. In DNA, the CDR3 is TGTGCCAGCAGCTTAGCCCCGGATACGCAGTATTTT. This rearrangement joins TRBV6-1 to TRBJ2-3; D remains ambiguous. The CDR3 sequence is 12 residues long. Germline V gene lookup returns CDR1 MNHNS and CDR2 SASEGT. V gave up 6 bases and J gave up 6 bases, with 10 bases separating them.

V usage is TRBV6-5 and J usage is TRBJ1-1; D ambiguous. The germline gives CDR1 MNHEY, CDR2 SVGAGI. The CDR3 length is 13 residues. Trimming cost V 1 base and J 3 bases, with 6 bases left between them. The CDR3 sequence: CASSYFGDTEAFF. DNA for the CDR3: TGTGCCAGCAGTTACTTCGGGGACACTGAAGCTTTCTTT.

This clone was found a few times. This chain joins TRBV5-1 and TRBJ1-6, with TRBD1 matching 8 bases. V trimming: 3 bases; J trimming: 8 bases; junction bases outside the gene matches: 7. The CDR3 length is 15 residues. Germline-derived CDR1 and CDR2 are SGHRS and YFSETQ. The CDR3 nucleotides read TGCGCCAGCAGCTGGTCGGACAGGGCGGATTCACCCCTCCACTTT. This sequence encodes CASSWSDRADSPLHF.

V is TRBV11-2 and J is TRBJ1-1; possibly TRBD1 for D (5 bases). V was clipped by 4 bases and J by 5 bases, with 14 bases between them. The CDR3 totals 14 residues. Germline V gene lookup returns CDR1 SGHAT and CDR2 FQNNGV. CDR3 region: CASSYLNWGTEAFF. The DNA of the CDR3 is TGTGCCAGCAGCTACCTCAATTGGGGGACTGAAGCTTTCTTT.

The CDR3 nucleotides are TGCGCCAGCAGCTTGGACGTACCTCCAGATACGCAGTATTTT. As protein: CASSLDVPPDTQYF. This rearrangement joins TRBV5-1 to TRBJ2-3; D gene ambiguous. Trimming removed 0 bases at V and 4 bases at J, with 9 bases between. Germline CDR1 is SGHRS and CDR2 is YFSETQ. The CDR3 loop spans 14 amino acids.

The chain links TRBV13 to TRBJ2-7; D tentatively fits TRBD1 or TRBD2 (5 bases each). Germline V gives CDR1 PRHDT, CDR2 FYEKMQ (reference sequence). The CDR3 spans 13 residues. Trimming cost V 5 bases and J 2 bases, with 10 bases left between them. The CDR3 coding sequence is TGTGCCAGCAGCCGGGGACGGACCTACGAGCAGTACTTC. It translates to CASSRGRTYEQYF.

The rearrangement joins TRBV6-5 to TRBJ1-1; a possible D gene is TRBD1 (5 bases). Trimming removed 8 bases from V and 7 bases from J, with 8 bases in between. The CDR3 covers 10 residues. Germline CDR1 and CDR2: MNHEY and SVGAGI. The CDR3 DNA follows: TGTGCCAGCGGCAGGGTTGAAGCTTTCTTT. Translation gives CASGRVEAFF.

The chain couples TRBV7-3 to TRBJ1-1, with D perhaps TRBD1 (5 bases). Trimming cost V 5 bases and J 2 bases, with 12 bases left between them. The CDR3 loop spans 14 amino acids. Germline values: CDR1 SGHTA, CDR2 FQGTGA. The CDR3: CASSLQGVNTEAFF. CDR3 DNA: TGTGCCAGCAGCCTCCAGGGCGTTAACACTGAAGCTTTCTTT. Combining the CDR3 with reference TRBV7-3 and TRBJ1-1 gives the whole variable domain GAGVSQTPSNKVTEKGKYVELRCDPISGHTALYWYRQSLGQGPEFLIYFQGTGAADDSGLPNDRFFAVRPEGSVSTLKIQRTERGDSAVYLCASSLQGVNTEAFFGQGTRLTVV.

This clone was seen a single time. The chain recombines TRBV19 with TRBJ2-5; D remains unclear. CDR1 is LNHDA, CDR2 SQIVND, per germline (reference sequence). Trimming stripped 6 bases from V and 0 bases from J, with 11 bases between. There are 14 residues in the CDR3. Here the CDR3 reads CASRLQSDQETQYF. The CDR3, as DNA: TGTGCCAGTAGATTACAGAGCGACCAAGAGACCCAGTACTTC.

The genes are TRBV5-5 and TRBJ1-3; no clear D. The ends were cut back, 0 bases at V and 0 bases at J, with 7 bases in the middle. The CDR3 covers 15 residues. Germline V gene sequence: CDR1 SGHKS, CDR2 YYEKEE (reference sequence). CDR3 amino acids: CASSLVPGSGNTIYF. The CDR3 DNA reads TGTGCCAGCAGCTTGGTACCAGGCTCTGGAAACACCATATATTTT.

The chain uses TRBV5-4 and TRBJ1-1, with 8 nucleotides matching TRBD1. The CDR3 is 16 amino acids. The junction had 8 bases not matched to a gene; V was cut back by 4 bases and J by 0 bases. Germline CDR1 and CDR2: SGHNT and YYREEE (reference sequence). CDR3 protein: CASSPRTGRVNTEAFF. The CDR3 coding sequence is TGTGCCAGCAGCCCCCGGACAGGGAGAGTGAACACTGAAGCTTTCTTT.

The chain employs TRBV9 and TRBJ2-2; possible D gene TRBD2, 7 bases. The germline V and J ends were trimmed by 3 bases and 4 bases, with 16 bases remaining between them. Germline assignment: CDR1 SGDLS and CDR2 YYNGEE. This CDR3 spans 16 amino acids. The CDR3 nucleotides read TGTGCCAGCAGCGAAAGGGGGGGGGCCGGCACCGGGGAGCTGTTTTTT. Residues: CASSERGGAGTGELFF.

This chain links TRBV18 with TRBJ1-1; 7 nucleotides match TRBD1. V lost 3 bases, J lost 8 bases, and 6 bases stayed unmatched. The CDR3 is made up of 13 amino acids. Germline CDR1 KGHSH, CDR2 LQKENI. The CDR3 DNA sequence: TGTGCCAGCTCACCTATCGGGACAGTCGAAGCTTTCTTT. Its protein is CASSPIGTVEAFF.

The rearrangement joins TRBV15 to TRBJ2-5; TRBD2 matches 8 bases. Germline V CDR1 and CDR2: LNHNV, YYDKDF (reference sequence). V was clipped by 5 bases and J by 5 bases; unmatched bases: 10. CDR3 size: 15 residues. CDR3 in amino acids: CATSPVGGAAETQYF. CDR3 bases: TGTGCCACCAGCCCCGTCGGGGGGGCCGCGGAGACCCAGTACTTC.

By share, this clone counts as medium-sized. This chain uses TRBV15 with TRBJ1-1; D is unclear. This CDR3 spans 12 amino acids. Germline V gene data show CDR1 as LNHNV and CDR2 as YYDKDF (reference sequence). V lost 0 bases and J 1 base, leaving 0 bases between the germline ends. The CDR3 loop reads CATSRENTEAFF. CDR3 nucleotide sequence: TGTGCCACCAGCAGAGAGAACACTGAAGCTTTCTTT.

The V call is TRBV27, the J call TRBJ1-5; D is unresolved. The germline V and J ends were trimmed by 6 bases and 7 bases, with 19 bases remaining between them. Germline CDR1 MNHEY, CDR2 SMNVEV (reference sequence). This CDR3 comprises 15 residues. The DNA for the CDR3 is TGTGCCAGCAGCGCCCTAAGTGAAGTATGGCAGCCCCAGCATTTT. It is translated as CASSALSEVWQPQHF.